The 27 T cell receptor beta chains given below trace back to one sample, sequenced in a study of blood T cell repertoires in COVID-19. Repertoires were generated with immunoSEQ multiplex PCR, while TCRdb's copy carries only in-frame clones and drops some. The data contain more than 15,000 clones, about 85% of them singletons. Sequences were obtained from peripheral blood. Receptors were obtained from a human donor with active COVID-19. The donor label of this sample is uncertain.

V usage is TRBV10-2 and J usage is TRBJ2-7; no clear D. CDR3 length: 11 amino acids. Germline lookup yields CDR1 WSHSY and CDR2 SAAADI. Trimming cost V 2 bases and J 12 bases, with 11 bases left between them. CDR3 loop: CASSEDFRLYF. DNA for the CDR3: TGCGCCAGCAGTGAGGACTTTAGACTGTACTTC.

J is TRBJ2-1 and V is TRBV5-4, with a weak D call TRBD2 (6 bases). Germline V gene lookup returns CDR1 SGHNT and CDR2 YYREEE (reference sequence). Trimming took off 3 bases at V and 7 bases at J, with 17 bases between the two ends. This CDR3 spans 15 amino acids. For the CDR3, the DNA is TGTGCCAGCAGCTCTAGGTGGGAGGACGGGAATGAGCAGTTCTTC. It is translated as CASSSRWEDGNEQFF.

This clone was found a few times. The gene calls are TRBV29-1 and TRBJ2-2; TRBD1 matches 7 bases. CDR1 is SQVTM, CDR2 ANQGSEA, per germline. The trim removed 4 bases at V and 0 bases at J, leaving 2 bases unmatched. This CDR3 region has 14 residues. CDR3 bases: TGCAGCGTTGCTGGGACAGCGAACACCGGGGAGCTGTTTTTT. This translates into CSVAGTANTGELFF.

CDR3 region: CASSTGGPAYEQYF. DNA for the CDR3: TGTGCCAGCAGTACGGGGGGACCCGCCTACGAGCAGTACTTC. J is TRBJ2-7 and V is TRBV6-5, with TRBD2 identical over 7 bases. The CDR3 consists of 14 residues. The germline V gene encodes CDR1 MNHEY and CDR2 SVGAGI. J gave up 2 bases and V 5 bases, and 6 bases lay outside the gene matches.

The chain combines TRBV27 with TRBJ2-1; 12 bases map to TRBD1. Germline assignment: CDR1 MNHEY and CDR2 SMNVEV (reference sequence). The CDR3 loop spans 15 amino acids. With V trimmed by 5 bases and J by 8 bases, 7 bases remained unmatched. CDR3 sequence: CASSPGTGGIDEQFF. CDR3 nucleotide sequence: TGTGCCAGCAGTCCCGGGACAGGGGGCATCGATGAGCAGTTCTTC.

This chain connects TRBV7-2 to TRBJ2-7; 10 positions match TRBD1. The J segment lost 7 bases and the V segment lost 8 bases, leaving 11 bases of the junction unmatched. This CDR3 spans 14 amino acids. Germline assignment: CDR1 SGHTA and CDR2 FQGNSA. Written as DNA, the CDR3 is TGTGCCAGCGGTCTCCCGACAGGGGGCAAGGAGCAGTACTTC. Protein sequence: CASGLPTGGKEQYF.

The rearrangement joins TRBV7-3 to TRBJ2-1, with 11 bases matching TRBD1. The CDR3 is made up of 16 amino acids. V trimming: 4 bases; J trimming: 2 bases; junction bases outside the gene matches: 4. In germline, CDR1 is SGHTA, CDR2 FQGTGA. The CDR3 sequence is CASSSGTGGPYNEQFF. CDR3 bases: TGTGCCAGCAGCTCTGGGACAGGGGGACCCTACAATGAGCAGTTCTTC.

The V call is TRBV2, the J call TRBJ2-1; weak D call: TRBD2 (5 bases). Per the germline V gene, CDR1 is SNHLY and CDR2 is FYNNEI. The V and J ends lost 6 bases and 7 bases respectively, with 10 bases between them. CDR3 length: 12 residues. CDR3 amino acids: CASRFSANEQFF. DNA for the CDR3: TGTGCCAGCAGGTTTAGCGCTAATGAGCAGTTCTTC.

This clone occurred once. This chain links TRBV30 with TRBJ2-7; the D gene is possibly TRBD1 (5 bases). The CDR3 is 15 residues long. Germline V gene sequence: CDR1 GTSNPN, CDR2 SVGIG (reference sequence). V lost 1 base and J lost 1, with 14 bases in between. CDR3 nucleotide sequence: TGTGCCTGGAGTGATCGCAGGGTAATTTCCTACGAGCAGTACTTC. It is translated as CAWSDRRVISYEQYF.

As to this clone: One end of the junction does not line up with germline, which may come from a read error. CDR3 amino acids: CASSEQRGAYEQYF. The CDR3 DNA reads as TGTGCCAGCAGTGAACAGCGGGGGGCCTATGAGCAGTACTTC. The chain links TRBV6-1 to TRBJ2-7, with 9 bases aligning to TRBD2. This CDR3 contains 14 residues. Germline CDR1 and CDR2: MNHNS and SASEGT.

The chain is built from TRBV6-5 and TRBJ2-7; 8 bases line up with TRBD1. The CDR3 runs to 13 residues. V shed 7 bases, J shed 1 base, and the junction held 3 bases outside the gene matches. The V gene's germline CDR1 is MNHEY and CDR2 SVGAGI. This chain's CDR3 is CASNRGTSYEQYF. DNA for the CDR3: TGTGCCAGCAACAGGGGGACATCCTACGAGCAGTACTTC.

The chain employs TRBV18 and TRBJ1-4, with 9 positions matching TRBD1. CDR1 KGHSH and CDR2 LQKENI come from the germline V gene. The CDR3 has 14 amino acids. The junction had 8 bases not matched to a gene; V was cut back by 8 bases and J by 7 bases. CDR3 residues: CASTPGQGSEKLFF. CDR3 nucleotides: TGTGCCAGCACCCCGGGACAGGGAAGTGAAAAACTGTTTTTT.

This clone was detected a few times. The chain uses TRBV3-1 (or the pseudogene TRBV3-2) and TRBJ2-6; 11 bases fit TRBD2. Trimming took 4 bases from V and 4 from J; bases not matched to a gene: 9. The CDR3 is made up of 18 amino acids. The germline V gene encodes CDR1 LGHDT and CDR2 YNNKEL (reference sequence). CDR3 bases: TGTGCCAGCAGCCCCTTACTAGCGGGAGAGCTCGGGGCCAACGTCCTGACTTTC. Encoded protein: CASSPLLAGELGANVLTF.

V is TRBV7-9 and J is TRBJ1-3; the D gene is possibly TRBD1 (5 bases). Trimming left V 2 bases short and J 0 bases short, with 14 bases between. Germline CDR1 reads SEHNR; CDR2 reads FQNEAQ (reference sequence). CDR3 length: 17 residues. DNA for the CDR3: TGTGCCAGCAGCTTAAAGGCAGCTAGGGGCTCTGGAAACACCATATATTTT. Amino acids: CASSLKAARGSGNTIYF.

This clone was counted a single time. The chain couples TRBV5-1 to TRBJ2-1; TRBD1 agrees at 7 bases. This CDR3 has 15 residues. V dropped 4 bases and J dropped 0; count of bases not matched to a gene: 4. Germline V gene sequence: CDR1 SGHRS, CDR2 YFSETQ. CDR3 sequence reads: CASSDSGGSYNEQFF. For the CDR3, the DNA is TGCGCCAGCAGCGACTCAGGGGGCTCCTACAATGAGCAGTTCTTC.

The chain is built from TRBV7-6 and TRBJ2-5; 10 bases are a match to TRBD2. Germline CDR1 SGHVS, CDR2 FNYEAQ. V was pared by 2 bases and J by 5 bases, with 5 bases of the junction left unmatched. The length of the CDR3 is 15 residues. The CDR3 DNA follows: TGTGCCAGCAGCTTATGGACTAGCGGACTGGAGACCCAGTACTTC. It specifies CASSLWTSGLETQYF.

This chain joins TRBV14 and TRBJ2-7; D is ambiguous. Trimming removed 8 bases from V and 0 bases from J, with 11 bases in between. The germline CDR1 and CDR2 sequences are SGHDN and FVKESK. The CDR3 totals 13 residues. CDR3 region: CASSRYSSYEQYF. CDR3 sequence (DNA): TGTGCCAGCTCCCGATATAGCTCCTACGAGCAGTACTTC. The variable domain in full, with the rest retrieved from reference TRBV14 and TRBJ2-7, is EAGVTQFPSHSVIEKGQTVTLRCDPISGHDNLYWYRRVMGKEIKFLLHFVKESKQDESGMPNNRFLAERTGGTYSTLKVQPAELEDSGVYFCASSRYSSYEQYFGPGTRLTVT.

J is TRBJ2-7 and V is TRBV5-6; TRBD2 matches at 7 bases. The CDR3 has 13 amino acids. The V segment lost 4 bases and the J segment 4 bases; nucleotides outside the gene matches: 5. From germline, CDR1 is SGHDT and CDR2 YYEEEE. Written as DNA, the CDR3 is TGTGCCAGCAGCCCGGGACTACTTTACGAGCAGTACTTC. Translation gives CASSPGLLYEQYF. Supplemented by reference TRBV5-6 and TRBJ2-7, the full variable domain reads DAGVTQSPTHLIKTRGQQVTLRCSPKSGHDTVSWYQQALGQGPQFIFQYYEEEERQRGNFPDRFSGHQFPNYSSELNVNALLLGDSALYLCASSPGLLYEQYFGPGTRLTVT.

The V call is TRBV4-3, the J call TRBJ1-1, with TRBD1 matching 7 bases. This CDR3 has 15 amino acids. V shed 4 bases and J 1 base; nucleotides not matched to a gene: 6. Germline loops: CDR1 LGHNA, CDR2 YSLEER. The CDR3 region has the DNA TGCGCCAGCAGCCGAAAGGGACAGTCGAACACTGAAGCTTTCTTT. The encoded protein is CASSRKGQSNTEAFF.

The DNA for the CDR3 is TGCGCCAGCAGCCAAGAGGAGACTAGCGGGATCGGTGAGCAGTTCTTC. This translates into CASSQEETSGIGEQFF. V and J are TRBV4-1 and TRBJ2-1, with 11 bases matching TRBD2. This CDR3 contains 16 residues. V lost 0 bases and J lost 9; bases outside the gene matches: 7. CDR1 is MGHRA, CDR2 YSYEKL, per germline.

V usage is TRBV5-1 and J usage is TRBJ2-7; 7 nucleotides align to TRBD1. The germline V gene has CDR1 SGHRS and CDR2 YFSETQ. Losses at the gene ends were 4 bases for V and 2 bases for J; bases not matched to a gene: 9. The CDR3 is 15 residues long. CDR3 nucleotides: TGCGCCAGCAGCCCAAAACGACAGGGCCCCTACGAGCAGTACTTC. It translates to CASSPKRQGPYEQYF.

This clone was seen only a few times. This sequence joins TRBV4-1 and TRBJ1-3; a possible D gene is TRBD1 (6 bases). The CDR3 runs to 16 residues. CDR1 is MGHRA, CDR2 YSYEKL, per germline. The germline V and J ends were trimmed by 2 bases and 1 base, with 12 bases remaining between them. The CDR3 DNA reads TGCGCCAGCAGCCAACCGTACGGGACATCTGGAAACACCATATATTTT. Encoded protein: CASSQPYGTSGNTIYF.

The CDR3 protein is CASRESGTSGTSRASEQYF. The CDR3 DNA sequence: TGTGCCAGCAGAGAATCGGGGACTAGCGGGACCTCTAGGGCCTCCGAGCAGTACTTC. The rearrangement links TRBV27 to TRBJ2-7; the match to TRBD2 covers 13 bases. The germline gives CDR1 MNHEY, CDR2 SMNVEV (reference sequence). V lost 6 bases and J lost 6; bases outside the gene matches: 20. The CDR3 consists of 19 residues.

The chain couples TRBV15 to TRBJ1-1; D may be TRBD1 (6 bases). V lost 3 bases and J lost 2, with 7 bases in between. The CDR3 has 13 amino acids. Per germline, CDR1 LNHNV and CDR2 YYDKDF (reference sequence). The CDR3 coding sequence is TGTGCCACCAGCAGCAGGGGAAACACTGAAGCTTTCTTT. It specifies CATSSRGNTEAFF.

The chain employs TRBV13 and TRBJ2-7; 7 nucleotides match TRBD2. Germline assignment: CDR1 PRHDT and CDR2 FYEKMQ (reference sequence). The CDR3 has 14 residues. V dropped 3 bases and J dropped 2; count of bases not matched to a gene: 4. CDR3 nucleotides: TGTGCCAGCAGCTTTCTAGCGGAGGCCTACGAGCAGTACTTC. Translating gives CASSFLAEAYEQYF.

This chain uses TRBV5-6 with TRBJ1-1, with TRBD1 identical over 8 bases. V dropped 3 bases and J dropped 1; count of bases not matched to a gene: 2. Per the germline V gene, CDR1 is SGHDT and CDR2 is YYEEEE. The CDR3 is 14 residues long. CDR3 protein: CASSWGTGNTEAFF. Here the CDR3 DNA reads TGTGCCAGCAGCTGGGGGACAGGGAACACTGAAGCTTTCTTT.

The chain couples TRBV7-3 to TRBJ2-3; TRBD2 aligns across 11 bases. Germline V gene sequence: CDR1 SGHTA, CDR2 FQGTGA. The CDR3 has 14 amino acids. The trim removed 7 bases at V and 4 bases at J, leaving 4 bases unmatched. CDR3 residues: CASKLAGESDTQYF. The CDR3 DNA follows: TGTGCCAGCAAACTAGCGGGAGAATCAGATACGCAGTATTTT.